These 11 T cell receptor beta chains came from one sample sequenced in a study of blood T cell repertoires in COVID-19. Using immunoSEQ multiplex PCR, the repertoire was profiled, and TCRdb retains in-frame clones only, with some absent. Here the sample spans roughly 38,000 clones, almost 90% being singletons. Sequencing used peripheral blood. The receptors derive from a man aged 55 to 69 with active or convalescent COVID-19.

The chain links TRBV20-1 to TRBJ2-1; 7 bases line up with TRBD2. The CDR3 totals 14 residues. CDR1 and CDR2 (germline): DFQATT, SNEGSKA (reference sequence). The junction had 10 bases not matched to a gene; V was cut back by 3 bases and J by 8 bases. The CDR3 DNA is TGCAGTGCTAGTAGTGGGAGGGCCCTTTATGAGCAGTTCTTC. Its translation is CSASSGRALYEQFF.

The rearrangement links TRBV30 to TRBJ2-5, with TRBD1 matching over 7 bases. The V gene end was trimmed by 1 base and the J gene end by 2 bases; junction bases not matched to a gene: 7. This CDR3 is built from 15 residues. Germline-derived CDR1 and CDR2 are GTSNPN and SVGIG (reference sequence). DNA of the CDR3: TGTGCCTGGAGTGCGACGGGACAGAAACAAGAGACCCAGTACTTC. It codes for CAWSATGQKQETQYF.

This clone is a singleton in its sample. V and J are TRBV30 and TRBJ2-3; 11 bases fit TRBD2. The V gene end was trimmed by 0 bases and the J gene end by 4 bases; junction bases not matched to a gene: 6. The CDR3 totals 16 residues. Per the germline V gene, CDR1 is GTSNPN and CDR2 is SVGIG (reference sequence). This CDR3 reads CAWSVRLAGIADTQYF. CDR3 nucleotides: TGTGCCTGGAGTGTCAGACTAGCGGGAATAGCAGATACGCAGTATTTT.

The chain has TRBV5-1 and TRBJ2-3; 10 nucleotides agree with TRBD1. The V gene's germline CDR1 is SGHRS and CDR2 YFSETQ. The CDR3 has 20 residues. The junction had 23 bases not matched to a gene; V was cut back by 2 bases and J by 8 bases. In DNA, the CDR3 is TGCGCCAGCAGCTTAGAGCCCCGGGACAGGGGCCCTCCTAACAAGGTTACGCAGTATTTT. Protein product: CASSLEPRDRGPPNKVTQYF.

The genes are TRBV18 and TRBJ2-3; D not resolved. Looked up from germline, CDR1 is KGHSH and CDR2 is LQKENI. The CDR3 is made up of 13 amino acids. The germline V and J ends were trimmed by 0 bases and 2 bases, with 3 bases remaining between them. The DNA for the CDR3 is TGTGCCAGCTCACCACCCTTCACAGATACGCAGTATTTT. It yields the protein CASSPPFTDTQYF. Combining the CDR3 with reference TRBV18 and TRBJ2-3 gives the whole variable domain NAGVMQNPRHLVRRRGQEARLRCSPMKGHSHVYWYRQLPEEGLKFMVYLQKENIIDESGMPKERFSAEFPKEGPSILRIQQVVRGDSAAYFCASSPPFTDTQYFGPGTRLTVL.

The chain is built from TRBV6-5 and TRBJ1-6; tentative D call: TRBD1 (5 bases). The V gene lost 6 bases and the J gene lost 7 bases, with 10 bases spanning the gap. Germline loops: CDR1 MNHEY, CDR2 SVGAGI. There are 13 residues in the CDR3. This chain's CDR3 is CASRSPGNSPLHF. DNA of the CDR3: TGTGCCAGCAGAAGCCCAGGGAATTCACCCCTCCACTTT.

The chain employs TRBV5-5 and TRBJ2-2; 7 bases line up with TRBD2. V was clipped by 7 bases and J by 4 bases; unmatched bases: 10. Germline-derived CDR1 and CDR2 are SGHKS and YYEKEE (reference sequence). The CDR3 spans 15 residues. CDR3 bases: TGTGCCAGCCGGCGCCCGGGAGGATCCACCGGGGAGCTGTTTTTT. Amino acids: CASRRPGGSTGELFF.

The chain combines TRBV29-1 with TRBJ1-2; 10 nucleotides agree with TRBD1. Germline V gene lookup returns CDR1 SQVTM and CDR2 ANQGSEA. The CDR3 contains 13 residues. Trimming removed 7 bases from V and 4 bases from J; junction bases left unmatched: 6. The CDR3 coding sequence is TGCAGCGCCTCGACAGGGGGCGTCTATGGCTACACCTTC. This encodes CSASTGGVYGYTF.

The rearrangement joins TRBV7-6 to TRBJ2-3, with a tentative D call TRBD2 (6 bases). The CDR3 runs 13 residues. V dropped 2 bases and J dropped 9 bases, with 12 bases sitting between them. The germline V gene encodes CDR1 SGHVS and CDR2 FNYEAQ. CDR3 in DNA: TGTGCCAGCAGCTTACCGGACCGGGGGACGCAGTATTTT. It is translated as CASSLPDRGTQYF.

The chain employs TRBV10-2 and TRBJ1-2; 9 bases match TRBD1. The CDR3 loop spans 15 amino acids. The germline gives CDR1 WSHSY, CDR2 SAAADI. With V trimmed by 3 bases and J by 3 bases, 5 bases remained unmatched. CDR3 coding DNA: TGCGCCAGCAGTGATGGGACAGGGAGATACTATGGCTACACCTTC. It is translated as CASSDGTGRYYGYTF.

V and J are TRBV7-3 and TRBJ1-6, with TRBD1 as a possible D gene (5 bases). The CDR3 has 14 residues. The germline CDR1 and CDR2 sequences are SGHTA and FQGTGA. With 2 bases removed from V and 8 bases from J, the gap between germline ends came to 10 bases. As DNA, the CDR3 is TGTGCCAGCAGCTTAGGGGCGGGGGATTCACCCCTCCACTTT. This encodes CASSLGAGDSPLHF.